This T cell receptor beta chain was found in a study of blood T cell repertoires in COVID-19. Germline lookup yields CDR1 SNHLY and CDR2 FYNNEI. This CDR3 is built from 13 residues. V was clipped by 10 bases and J by 4 bases, with 13 bases between them. Clones were read by immunoSEQ multiplex PCR, and TCRdb kept only the in-frame ones, dropping some. In the table there are a few hundred thousand clones, about 88% of which are singletons. The chain combines TRBV2 with TRBJ2-2; the D gene is possibly TRBD1 (5 bases). The specimen was peripheral blood. The clonotype originates from a woman aged 65 to 85 with active or convalescent COVID-19. The CDR3 DNA is TGTGCCAACAGGCTAGGTGGCACCGGGGAGCTGTTTTTT. Protein product: CANRLGGTGELFF.